This T cell receptor (beta chain) stems from a study of blood T cell repertoires in COVID-19. Study summary: The United States, Italy and Spain supplied acute and convalescent COVID-19 samples. T cells, B-cell-depleted T cells, or PBMCs provided the cDNA or gDNA that served as material.

The germline gives CDR1 KGHDR, CDR2 SFDVKD. CDR3 size: 13 residues. V trimming: 7 bases; J trimming: 6 bases; junction bases outside the gene matches: 4. One Seattle source followed patients from active infection through their disease course. Original processing notes: Reference gene primer amplification yielded estimated nucleated cell counts. Clones were read by immunoSEQ multiplex PCR, and TCRdb kept only the in-frame ones, dropping some. The D gene and trimming were derived from the DNA, and the V and J assignments and clone size from that table. The table includes 400,000 to 450,000 clones, around 89% detected once.

Sequenced: peripheral blood. This clonotype originated in a woman aged 35 to 49 with COVID-19, enrolled during active disease. This chain links TRBV24-1 with TRBJ2-2; 7 bases align to TRBD2. The CDR3 sequence is CATSEAGPGELFF. CDR3 nucleotide sequence: TGTGCCACCAGCGAAGCGGGACCCGGGGAGCTGTTTTTT.